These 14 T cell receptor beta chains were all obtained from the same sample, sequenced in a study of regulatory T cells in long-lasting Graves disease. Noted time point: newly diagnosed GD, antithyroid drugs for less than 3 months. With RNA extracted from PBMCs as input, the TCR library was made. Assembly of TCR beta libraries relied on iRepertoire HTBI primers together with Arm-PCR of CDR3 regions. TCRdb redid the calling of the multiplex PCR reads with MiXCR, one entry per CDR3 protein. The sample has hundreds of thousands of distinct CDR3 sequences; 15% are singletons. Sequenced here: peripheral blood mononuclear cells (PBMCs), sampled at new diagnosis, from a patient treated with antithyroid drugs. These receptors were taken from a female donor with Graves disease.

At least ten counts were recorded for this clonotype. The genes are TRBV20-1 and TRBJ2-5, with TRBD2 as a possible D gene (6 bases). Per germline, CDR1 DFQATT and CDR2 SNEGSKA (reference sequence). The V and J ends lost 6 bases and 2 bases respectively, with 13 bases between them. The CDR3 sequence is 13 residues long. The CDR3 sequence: CSASLTSQETQYF. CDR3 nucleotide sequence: TGCAGTGCCTCCTTGACTAGTCAAGAGACCCAGTACTTC.

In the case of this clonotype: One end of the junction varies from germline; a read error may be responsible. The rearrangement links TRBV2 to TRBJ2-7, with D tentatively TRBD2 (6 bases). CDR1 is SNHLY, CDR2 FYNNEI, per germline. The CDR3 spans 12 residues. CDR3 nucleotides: TGTGCCAGCTCGCGGGTAGCGGAGCAGTGGAACTTC. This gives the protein CASSRVAEQWNF.

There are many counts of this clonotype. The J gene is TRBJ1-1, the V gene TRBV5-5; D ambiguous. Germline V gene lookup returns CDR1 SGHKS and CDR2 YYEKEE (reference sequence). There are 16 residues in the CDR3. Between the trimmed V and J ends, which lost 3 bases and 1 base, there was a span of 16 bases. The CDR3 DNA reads TGTGCCAGCAGCTCTGGGGTCGGACGGCCGAACACTGAAGCTTTCTTT. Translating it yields CASSSGVGRPNTEAFF. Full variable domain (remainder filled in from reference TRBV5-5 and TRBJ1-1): DAGVTQSPTHLIKTRGQQVTLRCSPISGHKSVSWYQQVLGQGPQFIFQYYEKEERGRGNFPDRFSARQFPNYSSELNVNALLLGDSALYLCASSSGVGRPNTEAFFGQGTRLTVV.

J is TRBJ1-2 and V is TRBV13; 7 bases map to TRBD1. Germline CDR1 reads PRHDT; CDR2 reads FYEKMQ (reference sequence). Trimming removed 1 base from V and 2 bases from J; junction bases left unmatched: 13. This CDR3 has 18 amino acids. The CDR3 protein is CASSLASWRTGANYGYTF. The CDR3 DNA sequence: TGTGCCAGCAGCTTAGCTTCGTGGAGAACAGGGGCAAACTATGGCTACACCTTC.

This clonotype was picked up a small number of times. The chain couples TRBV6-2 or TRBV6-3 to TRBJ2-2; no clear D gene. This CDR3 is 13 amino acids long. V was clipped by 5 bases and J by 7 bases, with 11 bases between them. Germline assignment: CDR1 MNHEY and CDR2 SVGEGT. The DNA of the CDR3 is TGTGCCAGCAGTGAAGATATCGGCGGGGAGCTGTTTTTT. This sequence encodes CASSEDIGGELFF.

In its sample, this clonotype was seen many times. CDR3 in DNA: TGTGCCAGCAGCTTAGCCCTTCCCGGGACAGGTAGGCAGCCCCAGCATTTT. This encodes CASSLALPGTGRQPQHF. The chain joins TRBV7-2 to TRBJ1-5; 8 bases map to TRBD1. CDR1 is SGHTA, CDR2 FQGNSA, per germline. This CDR3 contains 17 residues. Germline trimming cut 0 bases from V and 7 bases from J; bases unmatched to any gene: 11.

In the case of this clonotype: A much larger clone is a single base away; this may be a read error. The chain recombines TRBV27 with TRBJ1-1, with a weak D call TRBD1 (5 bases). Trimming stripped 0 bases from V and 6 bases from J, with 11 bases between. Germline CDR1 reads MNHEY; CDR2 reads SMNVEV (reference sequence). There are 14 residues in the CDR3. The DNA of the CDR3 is TGTGCCAGCAGTTTATCACCAGGGCACGCTGAAGCTTTCTTT. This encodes CASSLSPGHAEAFF.

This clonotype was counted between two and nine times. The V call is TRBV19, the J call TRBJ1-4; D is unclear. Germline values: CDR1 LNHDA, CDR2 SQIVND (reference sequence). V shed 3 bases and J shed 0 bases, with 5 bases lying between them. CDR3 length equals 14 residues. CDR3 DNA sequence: TGTGCCAGTAGTATGACATCAACTAATGAAAAACTGTTTTTT. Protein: CASSMTSTNEKLFF.

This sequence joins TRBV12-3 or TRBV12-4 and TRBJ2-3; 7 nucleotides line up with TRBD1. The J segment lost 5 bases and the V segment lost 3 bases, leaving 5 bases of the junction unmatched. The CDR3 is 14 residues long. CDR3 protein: CASSFDRAIDTQYF. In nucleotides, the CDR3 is TGTGCCAGCAGTTTTGACAGGGCAATAGATACGCAGTATTTT.

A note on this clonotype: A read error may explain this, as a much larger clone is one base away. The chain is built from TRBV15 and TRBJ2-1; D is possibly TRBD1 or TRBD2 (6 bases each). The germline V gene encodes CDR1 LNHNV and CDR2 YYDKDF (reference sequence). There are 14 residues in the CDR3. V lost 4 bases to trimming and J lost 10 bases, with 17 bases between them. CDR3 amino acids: CATSMRGANYEQFF. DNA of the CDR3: TGTGCCACCAGCATGAGGGGGGCCAACTACGAGCAGTTCTTC.

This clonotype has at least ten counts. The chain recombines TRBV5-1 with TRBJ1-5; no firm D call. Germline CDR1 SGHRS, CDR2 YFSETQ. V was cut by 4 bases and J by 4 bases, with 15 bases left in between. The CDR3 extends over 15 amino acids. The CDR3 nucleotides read TGCGCCAGCAGCCCCTCCGCCTACGGGAATCAGCCCCAGCATTTT. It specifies CASSPSAYGNQPQHF.

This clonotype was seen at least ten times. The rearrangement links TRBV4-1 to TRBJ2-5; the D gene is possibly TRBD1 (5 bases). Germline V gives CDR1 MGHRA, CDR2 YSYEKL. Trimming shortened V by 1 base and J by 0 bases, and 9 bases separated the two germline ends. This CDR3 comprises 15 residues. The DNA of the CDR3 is TGCGCCAGCAGCCAAGGGCCAGGGTACCAAGAGACCCAGTACTTC. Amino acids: CASSQGPGYQETQYF.

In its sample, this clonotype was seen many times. The chain's CDR3 is CSARVGTWDSGNTIYF. As DNA, the CDR3 is TGCAGTGCTAGAGTTGGGACGTGGGACTCTGGAAACACCATATATTTT. The chain links TRBV20-1 to TRBJ1-3, with D possibly matching TRBD1 (5 bases). V dropped 1 base and J dropped 0 bases, with 13 bases sitting between them. The CDR3 covers 16 residues. CDR1 is DFQATT, CDR2 SNEGSKA, per germline (reference sequence).

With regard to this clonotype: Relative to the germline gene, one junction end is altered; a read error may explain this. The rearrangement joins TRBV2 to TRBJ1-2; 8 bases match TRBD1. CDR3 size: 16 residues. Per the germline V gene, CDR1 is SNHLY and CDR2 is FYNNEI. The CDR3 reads CASSPFGGQEGYGCTF. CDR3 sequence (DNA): TGTGCCAGCAGCCCTTTTGGGGGACAGGAAGGTTATGGCTGCACCTTC.